Given below is one T cell receptor beta chain in context. Its antigen is undetermined. The data were taken from a study of Ad26.COV2.S vaccination and SARS-CoV-2 variants. The overall study: In the COV1001 trial, the donor was in the Ad26.COV2.S arm. Ad26.COV2.S given intramuscularly, once or twice 56 days apart. Findings of the study overall: The TCR breadth and depth analyses may have understated or missed part of the total T cell responses.

Sequencing was performed with immunoSEQ multiplex PCR; in TCRdb, only in-frame clones are kept and a portion is missing. The table has 440,000 or so clones, about 92% seen once. Noted treatment: around 19 received Ad26.COV2.S at low or high dose, single or two shots; 5 received placebo; per-sample allocation not given. It was on day 63 after the first vaccine or placebo injection that samples were taken. The donor's status was that of an adult aged 18-55 years in Boston. The specimen comprised peripheral blood, sampled in a trial of Ad26.COV2.S vaccine versus placebo. The receptor's source is a person between 18 and 60 years old who received the Ad26.COV2.S COVID-19 vaccine or a placebo.

The CDR3 sequence is CASSYSGGRRHF. CDR3 DNA: TGTGCCAGCAGTTACTCGGGGGGCCGACGGCATTTT. The chain has TRBV6-2 or TRBV6-3 and TRBJ1-5, with a possible D match to TRBD1 (6 bases). The CDR3 is 12 residues long. Trimming removed 0 bases at V and 15 bases at J, with 12 bases between. Looked up from germline, CDR1 is MNHEY and CDR2 is SVGEGT.